Listed below are T cell receptor beta chains from one sample, sequenced in a study of shared clonotypes between healthy human individuals. The method was immunoSEQ multiplex PCR; TCRdb's version includes in-frame clones alone and lacks a portion of them. The table includes about 1.5 million clones, 95% to 99% detected once. Material for sequencing was naive CD4+ T cells sorted from blood. The receptor set was obtained from a man aged 25 to 40 in good health. Both conserved end residues are part of each CDR3. A D gene is named only where the DNA matches it firmly. Clone sizes are given selectively: once, few, many, or a class where the clone is expanded.

J gene: TRBJ1-1
V gene: TRBV18
D gene: TRBD1
clone size: once
CDR3 protein: CASSPRQGVATEAFF
CDR3 DNA: TGTGCCAGCTCACCACGGCAGGGGGTAGCCACTGAAGCTTTCTTT

J gene: TRBJ1-3
V gene: TRBV7-2
D gene: .
clone size: .
CDR3 protein: CASSLGIGSGNTIYF
CDR3 DNA: TGTGCCAGCAGCTTAGGAATCGGGAGCGGAAACACCATATATTTT

J gene: TRBJ2-5
V gene: TRBV15
D gene: .
clone size: .
CDR3 protein: CATSSRRSYQETQYF
CDR3 DNA: TGTGCCACCAGCTCCCGGAGATCGTACCAAGAGACCCAGTACTTC

J gene: TRBJ2-3
V gene: TRBV9
D gene: .
clone size: .
CDR3 protein: CASSVGDTQYF
CDR3 DNA: TGTGCCAGCAGCGTGGGGGATACGCAGTATTTT

J gene: TRBJ1-1
V gene: TRBV10-3
D gene: .
clone size: .
CDR3 protein: CAISGGRITEAFF
CDR3 DNA: TGTGCCATCAGCGGAGGTCGGATCACTGAAGCTTTCTTT

J gene: TRBJ2-1
V gene: TRBV6-1
D gene: .
clone size: .
CDR3 protein: CASSTPMHEQFF
CDR3 DNA: TGTGCCAGCAGTACTCCAATGCATGAGCAGTTCTTC

J gene: TRBJ2-7
V gene: TRBV27
D gene: TRBD1
clone size: .
CDR3 protein: CASSLGTGVNEQYF
CDR3 DNA: TGTGCCAGCAGTCTAGGGACAGGGGTCAACGAGCAGTACTTC

J gene: TRBJ1-3
V gene: TRBV4-1
D gene: .
clone size: .
CDR3 protein: CASSQDTLSGNTIYF
CDR3 DNA: TGCGCCAGCAGCCAAGATACCCTCTCTGGAAACACCATATATTTT

J gene: TRBJ1-4
V gene: TRBV19
D gene: .
clone size: .
CDR3 protein: CASSIPWKEKLFF
CDR3 DNA: TGTGCCAGTAGTATCCCTTGGAAAGAAAAACTGTTTTTT

J gene: TRBJ2-7
V gene: TRBV12-5
D gene: TRBD1
clone size: .
CDR3 protein: CASGSQTGGSYEQYF
CDR3 DNA: TGTGCTAGTGGTTCGCAGACAGGGGGCTCCTACGAGCAGTACTTC

J gene: TRBJ2-7
V gene: TRBV23-1
D gene: .
clone size: .
CDR3 protein: CASSHPTRLDGLYEQYF
CDR3 DNA: TGCGCCAGCAGTCACCCCACCAGGTTGGATGGGCTATACGAGCAGTACTTC

J gene: TRBJ2-3
V gene: TRBV30
D gene: TRBD2
clone size: .
CDR3 protein: CAWSEPSGRGNTQYF
CDR3 DNA: TGTGCCTGGAGTGAGCCTAGCGGGAGGGGGAATACGCAGTATTTT

J gene: TRBJ2-4
V gene: TRBV29-1
D gene: .
clone size: .
CDR3 protein: CSVVGRLAKNIQYF
CDR3 DNA: TGCAGCGTTGTTGGCAGACTAGCCAAAAACATTCAGTACTTC

J gene: TRBJ2-1
V gene: TRBV19
D gene: TRBD2
clone size: once
CDR3 protein: CASSIGLAGSYNEQFF
CDR3 DNA: TGTGCCAGTAGTATTGGGCTAGCGGGCTCCTACAATGAGCAGTTCTTC

J gene: TRBJ1-5
V gene: TRBV7-8
D gene: .
clone size: .
CDR3 protein: CASSLGGVAIQPQHF
CDR3 DNA: TGTGCCAGCAGCTTAGGGGGGGTCGCAATTCAGCCCCAGCATTTT

J gene: TRBJ2-5
V gene: TRBV5-1
D gene: TRBD2
clone size: .
CDR3 protein: CASSFPSRLAEKETQYF
CDR3 DNA: TGCGCCAGCAGCTTTCCCTCAAGGCTAGCGGAAAAAGAGACCCAGTACTTC

J gene: TRBJ2-3
V gene: TRBV28
D gene: TRBD2
clone size: .
CDR3 protein: CASSLYKSGRGTDTQYF
CDR3 DNA: TGTGCCAGCAGTTTATATAAAAGCGGGAGGGGCACAGATACGCAGTATTTT

J gene: TRBJ2-7
V gene: TRBV23-1
D gene: .
clone size: .
CDR3 protein: CASSPPGRRRLKQYF
CDR3 DNA: TGCGCCAGCAGCCCGCCGGGGCGAAGGCGACTAAAGCAGTACTTC

J gene: TRBJ2-5
V gene: TRBV5-6
D gene: .
clone size: .
CDR3 protein: CASSLVGAGETQYF
CDR3 DNA: TGTGCCAGCAGCTTGGTCGGGGCCGGGGAGACCCAGTACTTC

J gene: TRBJ2-5
V gene: TRBV7-9
D gene: .
clone size: .
CDR3 protein: CASSPAQLETQYF
CDR3 DNA: TGTGCCAGCAGCCCCGCCCAGTTAGAGACCCAGTACTTC

J gene: TRBJ2-1
V gene: TRBV18
D gene: TRBD2
clone size: .
CDR3 protein: CASSPSVSGINNEQFF
CDR3 DNA: TGTGCCAGCTCACCCTCGGTTAGCGGGATAAACAATGAGCAGTTCTTC

J gene: TRBJ1-2
V gene: TRBV21-1
D gene: .
clone size: .
CDR3 protein: CASSKRQGGNYGYTF
CDR3 DNA: TGTGCCAGCAGCAAAAGACAGGGAGGTAACTATGGCTACACCTTC